These T cell receptor beta chains were read from a single sample in a study of CD8+ T cells in alopecia areata. TCRdb's copy holds only in-frame clones and misses some; the assay was immunoSEQ multiplex PCR. The data contain roughly 100,000 clones, just under 60% of them singletons. The source material was CD8+ T cells sorted from blood, sampled at roughly week 58, from a patient treated with tofacitinib. The receptors were sampled from a human donor with alopecia areata. Both conserved end residues are part of each CDR3. Fields, in order: clone size, V gene, J gene, D gene, CDR3 protein, CDR3 DNA. D genes are given only for firm matches. Part of the rows lack a size; the others show once, few, many or a class for expanded clones.

>.|TRBV29-1|TRBJ1-2|.
CSVAAGGGYTF
TGCAGCGTTGCGGCGGGGGGTGGCTACACCTTC
>.|TRBV29-1|TRBJ2-6|.
CSVPEFDSSGANVLTF
TGCAGCGTTCCCGAATTCGACAGCTCTGGGGCCAACGTCCTGACTTTC
>.|TRBV5-1|TRBJ1-2|.
CASRGNRDGYTF
TGCGCCAGCAGGGGGAACAGGGATGGCTACACCTTC
>.|TRBV29-1|TRBJ2-5|.
CSVEGARGMGETQYF
TGCAGCGTTGAAGGGGCTCGGGGGATGGGAGAGACCCAGTACTTC
>few|TRBV23-1|TRBJ2-4|.
CASSVGPHSTPANIQYF
TGCGCCAGCAGCGTTGGACCCCATTCGACCCCGGCGAACATTCAGTACTTC
>.|TRBV27|TRBJ2-5|.
CASSQWAGTPQETQYF
TGTGCCAGCAGTCAATGGGCCGGGACACCCCAAGAGACCCAGTACTTC
>.|TRBV28|TRBJ1-2|TRBD1
CASSLRGRGYTF
TGTGCCAGCAGTTTAAGGGGGCGCGGCTACACCTTC
>.|TRBV4-1|TRBJ1-1|TRBD1
CASSQGQGEYTEAFF
TGCGCCAGCAGCCAAGGACAGGGTGAATACACTGAAGCTTTCTTT
>.|TRBV5-6|TRBJ2-1|TRBD1
CASSRGQDGYNEQFF
TGTGCCAGCAGCCGTGGACAGGATGGGTACAATGAGCAGTTCTTC
>.|TRBV6-5|TRBJ1-5|.
CASSTGPYSNQPQHF
TGTGCCAGCAGTACCGGGCCGTATAGCAATCAGCCCCAGCATTTT
>.|TRBV11-2|TRBJ2-1|TRBD1
CASSLGGQGYNEQFF
TGTGCCAGCAGCTTAGGGGGACAGGGTTACAATGAGCAGTTCTTC
>.|TRBV4-1|TRBJ2-1|TRBD1
CASRGTGEQFF
TGCGCCAGCCGTGGGACAGGGGAGCAGTTCTTC
>.|TRBV19|TRBJ2-5|.
CASSISPGETQYF
TGTGCCAGTAGTATCTCCCCTGGAGAGACCCAGTACTTC
>.|TRBV27|TRBJ1-1|.
CASRQLGTSEAFF
TGTGCCAGCAGACAGCTAGGGACATCTGAAGCTTTCTTT
>.|TRBV13|TRBJ2-4|.
CASSGGTGKNIQYF
TGTGCCAGCAGCGGCGGGACGGGCAAAAACATTCAGTACTTC
>.|TRBV2|TRBJ1-1|.
CASSESTTEAFF
TGTGCCAGCAGTGAATCGACCACTGAAGCTTTCTTT
>.|TRBV6-5|TRBJ2-3|.
CATRGGSDTQYF
TGTGCCACCCGCGGAGGGTCAGATACGCAGTATTTT